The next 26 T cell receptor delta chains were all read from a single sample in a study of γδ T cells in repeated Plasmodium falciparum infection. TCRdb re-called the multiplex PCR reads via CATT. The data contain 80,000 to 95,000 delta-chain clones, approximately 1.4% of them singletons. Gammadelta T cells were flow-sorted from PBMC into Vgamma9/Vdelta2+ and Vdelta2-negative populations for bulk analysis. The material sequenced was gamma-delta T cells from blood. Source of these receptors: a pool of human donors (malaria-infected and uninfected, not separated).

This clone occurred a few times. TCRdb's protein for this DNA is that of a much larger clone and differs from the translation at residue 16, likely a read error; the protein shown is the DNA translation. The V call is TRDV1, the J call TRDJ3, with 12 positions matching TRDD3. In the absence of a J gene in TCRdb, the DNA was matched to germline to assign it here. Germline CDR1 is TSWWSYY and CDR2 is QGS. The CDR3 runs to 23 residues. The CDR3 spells CALGERALLGDTVSSRDTRQMFF. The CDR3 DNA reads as TGTGCTCTTGGGGAAAGAGCACTACTGGGGGATACAGTATCCTCCCGGGACACCCGACAGATGTTTTTC.

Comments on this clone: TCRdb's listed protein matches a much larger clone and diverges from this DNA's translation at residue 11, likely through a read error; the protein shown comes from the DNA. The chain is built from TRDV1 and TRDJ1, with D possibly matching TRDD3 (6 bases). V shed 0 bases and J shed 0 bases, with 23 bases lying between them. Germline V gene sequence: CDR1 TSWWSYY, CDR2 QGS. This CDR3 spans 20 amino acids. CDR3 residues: CALGELKSDWVLFYTDKLIF. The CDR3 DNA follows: TGTGCTCTTGGGGAACTAAAGTCGGACTGGGTCCTTTTTTACACCGATAAACTCATCTTT.

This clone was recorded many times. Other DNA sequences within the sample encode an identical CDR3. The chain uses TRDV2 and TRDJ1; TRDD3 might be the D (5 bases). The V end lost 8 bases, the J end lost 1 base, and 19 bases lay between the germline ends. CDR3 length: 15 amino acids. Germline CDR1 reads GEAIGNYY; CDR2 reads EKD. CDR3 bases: TGTGCCTACCGTAGCACTGGACAACCCACCGATAAACTCATCTTT. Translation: CAYRSTGQPTDKLIF.

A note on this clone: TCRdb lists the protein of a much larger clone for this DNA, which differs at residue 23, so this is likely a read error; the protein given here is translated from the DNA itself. CDR3: CALGEPYPSPIPTSPAPHLTAQPFF. Here the CDR3 DNA reads TGTGCTCTTGGGGAACCCTACCCATCTCCAATTCCGACATCTCCGGCCCCCCATTTGACAGCACAACCCTTCTTT. V gene assignment gives TRDV1, but the J gene was left uncalled; the table's D call, TRDD3, was not checked against the DNA. CDR3 size: 25 residues. CDR1 is TSWWSYY and CDR2 is QGS in the germline V gene.

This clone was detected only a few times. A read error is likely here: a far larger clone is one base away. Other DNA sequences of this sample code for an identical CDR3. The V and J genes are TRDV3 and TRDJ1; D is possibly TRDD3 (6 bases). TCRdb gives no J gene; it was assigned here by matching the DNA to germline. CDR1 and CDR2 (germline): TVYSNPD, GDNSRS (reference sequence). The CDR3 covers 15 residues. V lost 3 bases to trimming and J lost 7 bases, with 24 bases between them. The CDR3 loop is CALVLPPGIRGKLIF. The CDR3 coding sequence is TGTGCCTTAGTTCTTCCACCGGGGATTAGGGGTAAACTCATCTTT. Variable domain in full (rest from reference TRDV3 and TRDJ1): CDKVTQSSPDQTVASGSEVVLLCTYDTVYSNPDLFWYRIRPDYSFQFVFYGDNSRSEGADFTQGRFSVKHILTQKAFHLVISPVRTEDSATYYCALVLPPGIRGKLIFGKGTRVTVEP.

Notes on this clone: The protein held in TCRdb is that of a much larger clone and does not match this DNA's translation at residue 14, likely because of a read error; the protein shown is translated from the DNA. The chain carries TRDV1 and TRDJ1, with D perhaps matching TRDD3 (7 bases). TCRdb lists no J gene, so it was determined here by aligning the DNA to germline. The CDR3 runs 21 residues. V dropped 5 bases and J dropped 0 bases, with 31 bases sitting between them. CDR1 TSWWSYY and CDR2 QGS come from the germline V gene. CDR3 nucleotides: TGTGCTCTTGGGAAGGGGGATCCTACGAGCTGGGGGTTAGCGTACACCGATAAACTCATCTTT. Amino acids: CALGKGDPTSWGLAYTDKLIF.

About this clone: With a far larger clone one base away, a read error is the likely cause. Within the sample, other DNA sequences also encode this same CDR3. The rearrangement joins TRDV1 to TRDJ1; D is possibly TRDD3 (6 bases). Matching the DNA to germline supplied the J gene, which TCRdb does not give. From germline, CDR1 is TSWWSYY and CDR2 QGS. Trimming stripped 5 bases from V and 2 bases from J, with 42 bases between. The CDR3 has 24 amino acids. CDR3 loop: CALGPPNISNTGSQGWGQTDKLIF. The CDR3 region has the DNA TGTGCTCTTGGGCCCCCGAACATCTCCAATACTGGGTCACAAGGGTGGGGGCAAACCGATAAACTCATCTTT.

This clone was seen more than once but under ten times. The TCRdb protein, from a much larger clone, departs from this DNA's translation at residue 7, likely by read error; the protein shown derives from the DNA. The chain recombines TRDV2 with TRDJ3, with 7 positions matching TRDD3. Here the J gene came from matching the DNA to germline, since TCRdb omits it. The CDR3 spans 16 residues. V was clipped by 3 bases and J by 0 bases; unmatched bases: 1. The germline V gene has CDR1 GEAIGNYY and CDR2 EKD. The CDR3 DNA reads TGTGCCTGTGACGGGGGATGCTCCTGGGACACCCGACAGATGTTTTTC. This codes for CACDGGCSWDTRQMFF.

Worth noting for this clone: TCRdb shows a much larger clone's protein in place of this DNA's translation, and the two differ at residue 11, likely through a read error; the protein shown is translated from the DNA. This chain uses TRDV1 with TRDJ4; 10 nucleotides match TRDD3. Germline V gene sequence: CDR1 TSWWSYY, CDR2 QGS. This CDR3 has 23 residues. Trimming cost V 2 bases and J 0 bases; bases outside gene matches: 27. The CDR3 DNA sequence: TGTGCTCTTGGGGAAATCTTGTGGGAGAGGGCTTCCCGCTGGGGGATATATACCAGACCCCTGATCTTT. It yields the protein CALGEILWERASRWGIYTRPLIF.

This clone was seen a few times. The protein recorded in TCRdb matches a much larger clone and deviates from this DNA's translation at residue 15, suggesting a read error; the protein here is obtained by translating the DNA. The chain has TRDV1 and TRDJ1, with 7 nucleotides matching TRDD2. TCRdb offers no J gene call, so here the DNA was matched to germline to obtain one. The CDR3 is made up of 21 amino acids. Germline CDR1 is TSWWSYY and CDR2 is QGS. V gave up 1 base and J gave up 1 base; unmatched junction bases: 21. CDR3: CALGEPIRISYGVSCTDKLIF. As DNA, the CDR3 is TGTGCTCTTGGGGAACCGATCCGAATTTCCTACGGGGTCTCGTGCACCGATAAACTCATCTTT.

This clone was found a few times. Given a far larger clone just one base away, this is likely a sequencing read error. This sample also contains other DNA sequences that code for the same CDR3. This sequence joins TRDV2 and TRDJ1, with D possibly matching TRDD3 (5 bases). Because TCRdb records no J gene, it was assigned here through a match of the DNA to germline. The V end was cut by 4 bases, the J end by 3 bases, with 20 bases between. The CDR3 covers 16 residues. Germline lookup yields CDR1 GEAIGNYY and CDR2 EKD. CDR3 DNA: TGTGCCTGTGAAACTATGGGGTCCCGGTCGTCCGATAAACTCATCTTT. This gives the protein CACETMGSRSSDKLIF.

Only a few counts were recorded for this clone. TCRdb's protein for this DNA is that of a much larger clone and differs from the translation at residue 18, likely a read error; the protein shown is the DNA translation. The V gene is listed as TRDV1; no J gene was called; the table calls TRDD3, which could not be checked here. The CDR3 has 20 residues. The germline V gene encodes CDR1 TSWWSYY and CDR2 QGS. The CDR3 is CALGELILDWPQEDTDKPIF. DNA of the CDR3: TGTGCTCTTGGGGAACTTATTTTAGACTGGCCTCAAGAGGACACCGATAAACCCATCTTT.

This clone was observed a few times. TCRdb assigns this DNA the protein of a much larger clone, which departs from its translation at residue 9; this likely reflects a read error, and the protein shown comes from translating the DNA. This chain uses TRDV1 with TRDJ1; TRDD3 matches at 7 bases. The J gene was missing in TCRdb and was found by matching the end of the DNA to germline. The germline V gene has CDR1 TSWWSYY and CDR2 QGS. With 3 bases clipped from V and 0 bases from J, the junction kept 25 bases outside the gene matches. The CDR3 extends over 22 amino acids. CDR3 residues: CALGEPLHFPSSTGVHTDKLIF. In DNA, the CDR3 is TGTGCTCTTGGGGAGCCTCTTCATTTTCCTTCTAGTACTGGGGTGCACACCGATAAACTCATCTTT.

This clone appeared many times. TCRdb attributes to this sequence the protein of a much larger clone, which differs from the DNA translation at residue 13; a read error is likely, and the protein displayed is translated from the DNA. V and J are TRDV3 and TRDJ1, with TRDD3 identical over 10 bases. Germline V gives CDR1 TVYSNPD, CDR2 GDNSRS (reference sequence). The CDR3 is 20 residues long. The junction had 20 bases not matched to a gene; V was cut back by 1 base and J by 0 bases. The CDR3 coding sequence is TGTGCCTTTATTGGTCCCCGGTACTGGGGGATTTCAAGGTACACCGATAAACTCATCTTT. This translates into CAFIGPRYWGISRYTDKLIF.

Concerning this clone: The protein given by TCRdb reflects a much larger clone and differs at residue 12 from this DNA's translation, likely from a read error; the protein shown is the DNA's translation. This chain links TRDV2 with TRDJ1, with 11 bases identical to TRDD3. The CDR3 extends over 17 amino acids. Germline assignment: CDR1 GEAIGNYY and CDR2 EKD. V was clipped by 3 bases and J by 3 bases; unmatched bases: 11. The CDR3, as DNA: TGTGCCTGTGACTTGTATGCTGGGGGATACACCTCCGATAAACTCATCTTT. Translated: CACDLYAGGYTSDKLIF.

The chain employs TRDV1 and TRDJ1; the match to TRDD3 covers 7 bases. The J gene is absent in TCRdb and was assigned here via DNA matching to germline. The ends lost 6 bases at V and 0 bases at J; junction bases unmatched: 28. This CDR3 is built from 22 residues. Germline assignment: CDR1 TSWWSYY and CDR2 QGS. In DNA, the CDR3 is TGTGCTCTTGGCCCCCCCCTCCCATTAACTGGGGCCCCCAGGGCTCACACCGATAAACTCATCTTT. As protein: CALGPPLPLTGAPRAHTDKLIF.

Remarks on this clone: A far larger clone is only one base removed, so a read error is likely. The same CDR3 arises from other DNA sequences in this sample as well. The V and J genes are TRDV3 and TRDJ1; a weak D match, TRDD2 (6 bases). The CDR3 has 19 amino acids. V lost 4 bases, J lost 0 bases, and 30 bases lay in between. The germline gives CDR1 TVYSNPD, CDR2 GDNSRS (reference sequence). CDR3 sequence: CASSLPTPNPAVYTDKLIF. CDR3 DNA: TGTGCCTCCAGCCTTCCAACTCCGAATCCTGCCGTATACACCGATAAACTCATCTTT. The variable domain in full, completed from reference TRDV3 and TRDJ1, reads CDKVTQSSPDQTVASGSEVVLLCTYDTVYSNPDLFWYRIRPDYSFQFVFYGDNSRSEGADFTQGRFSVKHILTQKAFHLVISPVRTEDSATYYCASSLPTPNPAVYTDKLIFGKGTRVTVEP.

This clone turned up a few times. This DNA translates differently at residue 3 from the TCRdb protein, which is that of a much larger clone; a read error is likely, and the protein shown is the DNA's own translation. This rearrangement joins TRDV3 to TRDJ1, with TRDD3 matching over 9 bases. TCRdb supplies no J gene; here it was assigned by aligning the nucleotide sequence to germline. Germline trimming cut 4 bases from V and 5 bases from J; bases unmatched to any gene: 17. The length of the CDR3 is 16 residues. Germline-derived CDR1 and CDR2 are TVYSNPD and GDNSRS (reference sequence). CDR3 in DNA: TGTGCCTCTTCAACTACGGTTGCTGGGGGATCAGATAAACTCATCTTT. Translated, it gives CASSTTVAGGSDKLIF.

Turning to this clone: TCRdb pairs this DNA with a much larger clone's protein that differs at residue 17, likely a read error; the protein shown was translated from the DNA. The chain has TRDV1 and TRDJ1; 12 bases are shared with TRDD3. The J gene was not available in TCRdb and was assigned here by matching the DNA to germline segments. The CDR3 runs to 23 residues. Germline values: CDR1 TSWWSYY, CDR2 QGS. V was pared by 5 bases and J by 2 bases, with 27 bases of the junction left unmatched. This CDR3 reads CALGRRVVTRKLGDTPGTDKLIF. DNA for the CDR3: TGTGCTCTTGGGAGAAGGGTAGTTACCCGAAAACTGGGGGATACTCCCGGTACCGATAAACTCATCTTT.

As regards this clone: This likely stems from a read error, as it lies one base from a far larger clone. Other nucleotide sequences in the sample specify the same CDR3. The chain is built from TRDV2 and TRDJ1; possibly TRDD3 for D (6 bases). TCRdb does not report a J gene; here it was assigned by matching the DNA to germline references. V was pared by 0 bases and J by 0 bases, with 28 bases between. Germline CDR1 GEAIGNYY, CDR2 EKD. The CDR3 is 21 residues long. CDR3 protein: CACDTRPSYVLGASYTDKLIF. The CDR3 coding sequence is TGTGCCTGTGACACCCGGCCTTCGTACGTACTGGGAGCCTCGTACACCGATAAACTCATCTTT.

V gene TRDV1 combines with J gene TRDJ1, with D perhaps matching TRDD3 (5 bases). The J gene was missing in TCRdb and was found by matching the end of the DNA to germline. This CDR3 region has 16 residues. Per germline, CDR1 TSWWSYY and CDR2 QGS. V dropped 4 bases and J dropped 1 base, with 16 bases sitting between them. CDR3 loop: CALGVWEPRGTDKLIF. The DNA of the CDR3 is TGTGCTCTTGGGGTCTGGGAGCCTCGAGGCACCGATAAACTCATCTTT.

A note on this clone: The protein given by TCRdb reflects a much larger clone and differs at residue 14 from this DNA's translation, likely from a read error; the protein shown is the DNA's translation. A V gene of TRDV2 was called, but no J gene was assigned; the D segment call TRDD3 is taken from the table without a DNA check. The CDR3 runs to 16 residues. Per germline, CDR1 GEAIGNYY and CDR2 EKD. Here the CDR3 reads CACDTGPTGDTPKPIF. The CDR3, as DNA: TGTGCCTGTGACACCGGTCCTACGGGGGATACGCCCAAACCCATCTTT.

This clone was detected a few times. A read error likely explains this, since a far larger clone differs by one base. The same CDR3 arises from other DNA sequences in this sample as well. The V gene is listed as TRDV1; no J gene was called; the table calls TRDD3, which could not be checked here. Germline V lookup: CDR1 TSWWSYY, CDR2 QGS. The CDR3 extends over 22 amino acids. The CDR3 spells CALGELWESPTGGYALTAQLFF. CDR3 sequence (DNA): TGTGCTCTTGGGGAACTATGGGAGTCCCCTACCGGGGGATACGCTTTGACAGCACAACTCTTCTTC.

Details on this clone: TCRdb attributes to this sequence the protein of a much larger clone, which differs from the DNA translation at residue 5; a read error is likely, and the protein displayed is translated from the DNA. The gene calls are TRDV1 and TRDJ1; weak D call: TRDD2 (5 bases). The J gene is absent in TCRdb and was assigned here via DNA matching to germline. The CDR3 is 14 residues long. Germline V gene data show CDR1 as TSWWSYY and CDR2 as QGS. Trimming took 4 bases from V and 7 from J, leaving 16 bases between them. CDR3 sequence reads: CALGAPSPAAKLIF. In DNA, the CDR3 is TGTGCTCTTGGGGCTCCTTCTCCAGCGGCTAAACTCATCTTT.

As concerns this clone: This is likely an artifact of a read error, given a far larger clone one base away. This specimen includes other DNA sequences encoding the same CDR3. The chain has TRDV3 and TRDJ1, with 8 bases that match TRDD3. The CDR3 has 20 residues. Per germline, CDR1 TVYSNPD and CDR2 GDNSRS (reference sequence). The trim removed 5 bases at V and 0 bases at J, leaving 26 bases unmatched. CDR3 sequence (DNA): TGTGCCCTATTCCGCCTGCCTCGATGGGGGATGATGGCGGACACCGATAAACTCATCTTT. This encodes CALFRLPRWGMMADTDKLIF.

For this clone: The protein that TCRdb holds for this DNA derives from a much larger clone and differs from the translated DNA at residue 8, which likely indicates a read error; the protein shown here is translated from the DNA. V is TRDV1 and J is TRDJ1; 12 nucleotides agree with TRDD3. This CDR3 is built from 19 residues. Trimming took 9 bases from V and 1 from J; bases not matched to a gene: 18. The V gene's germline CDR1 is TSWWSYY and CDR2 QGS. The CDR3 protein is CALNQKATWGIRPTDKLIF. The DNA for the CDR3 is TGTGCTCTCAATCAGAAGGCAACCTGGGGGATACGGCCCACCGATAAACTCATCTTT.